This TCR beta chain comes out of a study of blood T cell repertoires in COVID-19. As for the study in general: Material from acute and convalescent COVID-19 was sourced from the United States, Italy and Spain. From T cells, B-cell-depleted T cells, or PBMCs came the material, which was cDNA or gDNA.

Germline V gene sequence: CDR1 SGHNT, CDR2 YYREEE (reference sequence). Trimming took off 2 bases at V and 7 bases at J, with 13 bases between the two ends. This CDR3 comprises 14 residues. Under the authors' procedure: Amplifying reference gene primers gave estimates of nucleated cell counts. Method: immunoSEQ multiplex PCR; TCRdb's copy keeps in-frame clones and lacks some. The DNA gave D and trimming, while V, J and clone size come from that table. The sample yields about 76,000 clones, roughly 80% seen once. This chain uses TRBV5-4 with TRBJ1-5, with D possibly being TRBD1 (5 bases). The source material was peripheral blood. This TCR was recovered from a woman aged 55 to 70 with acute or convalescent COVID-19. The CDR3 protein is CASSFTGSGQPQHF. The CDR3 DNA is TGTGCCAGCAGCTTCACAGGTTCCGGGCAGCCCCAGCATTTT. Combining the CDR3 with reference TRBV5-4 and TRBJ1-5 gives the whole variable domain ETGVTQSPTHLIKTRGQQVTLRCSSQSGHNTVSWYQQALGQGPQFIFQYYREEENGRGNFPPRFSGLQFPNYSSELNVNALELDDSALYLCASSFTGSGQPQHFGDGTRLSIL.